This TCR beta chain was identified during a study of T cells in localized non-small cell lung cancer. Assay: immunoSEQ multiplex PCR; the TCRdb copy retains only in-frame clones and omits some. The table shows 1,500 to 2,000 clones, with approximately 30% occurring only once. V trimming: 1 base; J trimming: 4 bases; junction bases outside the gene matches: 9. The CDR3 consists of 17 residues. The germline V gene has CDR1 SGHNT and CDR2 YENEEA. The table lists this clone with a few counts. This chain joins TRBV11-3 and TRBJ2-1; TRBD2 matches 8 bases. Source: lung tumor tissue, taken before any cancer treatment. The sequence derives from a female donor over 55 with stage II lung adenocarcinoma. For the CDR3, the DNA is TGTGCCAGCAGCTTAGGGTTAGCGGGACCCTATTACAATGAGCAGTTCTTC. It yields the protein CASSLGLAGPYYNEQFF.